The clone carrying this T cell receptor (beta chain) rates as large. Its target is unknown. This sample is part of a study of breast tumors, draining lymph nodes, adjacent tissues. General study points: Luminal-like breast cancer showed significantly higher tumor–nontumor repertoire similarity than basal-like. The data were judged consistent with most tumor T cells coming from lymph node and expanding in tumor. That most tumor T cells come from lymph nodes remained unproven.

A single record per CDR3 protein comes from TCRdb applying MiXCR to the multiplex PCR reads. Of about 14,000 distinct CDR3 sequences listed, around 54% are singletons. CDR1 SEHNR and CDR2 FQNEAQ come from the germline V gene (reference sequence). The V gene lost 4 bases and the J gene lost 6 bases, with 13 bases spanning the gap. CDR3 length: 15 amino acids. The chain is built from TRBV7-9 and TRBJ1-6; D is perhaps TRBD1 (6 bases). The sequence derives from a female donor with breast cancer. Some clones in this sample may be carry-over from other donors' samples. The sequenced sample was tumor-adjacent breast tissue. CDR3 sequence: CASSYSQGINSPLHF. CDR3 in DNA: TGTGCCAGCAGCTATAGCCAGGGGATTAATTCACCCCTCCACTTT.